The 17 T cell receptor beta chains in this list originate from one sample, sequenced in a study of blood T cell repertoires in COVID-19. Sequenced by immunoSEQ multiplex PCR; TCRdb stores in-frame clones only, minus some. The sample contains some 200,000 clones, less than 95% of which appear only once. The sequenced material came from peripheral blood. These receptors were collected from a man aged 25-40 years with COVID-19, enrolled during active disease.

V and J are TRBV7-9 and TRBJ1-2; D not resolved. The CDR3 is 16 residues long. The V gene lost 5 bases and the J gene lost 4 bases, with 20 bases spanning the gap. From germline, CDR1 is SEHNR and CDR2 FQNEAQ (reference sequence). The CDR3 region is CASSPPGWERGYGYTF. CDR3 coding DNA: TGTGCCAGCAGCCCACCGGGCTGGGAGCGTGGCTATGGCTACACCTTC.

This clone was recorded only once. The V and J genes are TRBV10-3 and TRBJ1-6; D call uncertain. V was cut by 0 bases and J by 0 bases, with 9 bases left in between. The CDR3 has 17 residues. The germline gives CDR1 ENHRY, CDR2 SYGVKD. CDR3: CAISESARSSYNSPLHF. The CDR3 coding sequence is TGTGCCATCAGTGAGTCGGCACGGAGCTCCTATAATTCACCCCTCCACTTT.

V gene TRBV5-1 combines with J gene TRBJ1-1; D perhaps matches TRBD1 (5 bases). CDR3 size: 13 residues. Germline CDR1 SGHRS, CDR2 YFSETQ. The germline V and J ends were trimmed by 1 base and 6 bases, with 10 bases remaining between them. The chain's CDR3 is CASSLPGGSEAFF. The DNA for the CDR3 is TGCGCCAGCAGCTTGCCCGGGGGTTCTGAAGCTTTCTTT.

This rearrangement joins TRBV6-2 or TRBV6-3 to TRBJ2-3; 8 nucleotides agree with TRBD2. V was clipped by 6 bases and J by 15 bases; unmatched bases: 14. This CDR3 region has 13 residues. Germline lookup yields CDR1 MNHEY and CDR2 SVGEGT. In DNA, the CDR3 is TGTGCCAGCAGCCCACCCGACGGGACTAGTCCTTATTTT. This encodes CASSPPDGTSPYF.

The V call is TRBV27, the J call TRBJ1-6, with D possibly TRBD1 on 6 matching bases. Germline V gene data show CDR1 as MNHEY and CDR2 as SMNVEV (reference sequence). The CDR3 has 13 amino acids. The V end lost 6 bases, the J end lost 5 bases, and 8 bases lay between the germline ends. This CDR3 is CASSSGDNSPLHF. The DNA of the CDR3 is TGTGCCAGCAGCTCAGGGGATAATTCACCCCTCCACTTT.

This clone was recorded only once. The V gene is TRBV5-4, the J gene TRBJ2-1; weak D call: TRBD2 (5 bases). There are 13 residues in the CDR3. Trimming stripped 4 bases from V and 7 bases from J, with 12 bases between. Germline-derived CDR1 and CDR2 are SGHNT and YYREEE (reference sequence). The CDR3 bases are TGTGCCAGCAGCCTCTTACTAGGAAATGAGCAGTTCTTC. Its protein is CASSLLLGNEQFF.

The chain couples TRBV27 to TRBJ1-5; D is unresolved. The V end lost 6 bases, the J end lost 2 bases, and 11 bases lay between the germline ends. CDR3 size: 14 residues. Germline-derived CDR1 and CDR2 are MNHEY and SMNVEV (reference sequence). CDR3 amino acids: CASRRISGNQPQHF. Here the CDR3 DNA reads TGTGCCAGCAGGCGGATTTCAGGCAATCAGCCCCAGCATTTT.

The rearrangement uses TRBV7-6 and TRBJ2-1; no clear D. Germline CDR1 is SGHVS and CDR2 is FNYEAQ. Trimming shortened V by 0 bases and J by 1 base, and 10 bases separated the two germline ends. CDR3 length equals 16 residues. CDR3 in DNA: TGTGCCAGCAGCTTAGCGGGCATGCAGTCCTACAATGAGCAGTTCTTC. Translation: CASSLAGMQSYNEQFF.

This chain joins TRBV7-3 and TRBJ1-5, with a possible D match to TRBD1 (6 bases). CDR3 length: 14 amino acids. V lost 2 bases and J lost 5, with 10 bases in between. CDR1 and CDR2 from the germline V gene are SGHTA and FQGTGA. Here the CDR3 DNA reads TGTGCCAGCAGCTTACACAGGGATGATCAGCCCCAGCATTTT. Protein product: CASSLHRDDQPQHF.

The V call is TRBV2, the J call TRBJ2-7, with 7 bases aligning to TRBD1. The V and J ends lost 4 bases and 7 bases, in that order; junction bases with no gene match: 10. The CDR3 length is 14 residues. The germline gives CDR1 SNHLY, CDR2 FYNNEI. The CDR3 coding sequence is TGTGCCAGCAGTGGAGGGGGCGGAACTGGGGAGCAGTACTTC. Protein product: CASSGGGGTGEQYF. The full variable domain, rest sourced from reference TRBV2 and TRBJ2-7, is EPEVTQTPSHQVTQMGQEVILRCVPISNHLYFYWYRQILGQKVEFLVSFYNNEISEKSEIFDDQFSVERPDGSNFTLKIRSTKLEDSAMYFCASSGGGGTGEQYFGPGTRLTVT.

The CDR3 loop reads CASSQEGGVAGGRWETQYF. CDR3 nucleotides: TGTGCCAGCAGCCAAGAAGGAGGGGTAGCGGGGGGTAGGTGGGAGACCCAGTACTTC. The rearrangement joins TRBV3-1 (or the pseudogene TRBV3-2) to TRBJ2-5; 10 positions match TRBD2. Per germline, CDR1 LGHDT and CDR2 YNNKEL (reference sequence). The CDR3 sequence is 19 residues long. Germline trimming cut 0 bases from V and 5 bases from J; bases unmatched to any gene: 15.

The chain recombines TRBV11-2 with TRBJ2-7; 7 nucleotides match TRBD1. This CDR3 region has 14 residues. The V segment lost 1 base and the J segment 4 bases; nucleotides outside the gene matches: 4. The germline V gene has CDR1 SGHAT and CDR2 FQNNGV. CDR3 nucleotide sequence: TGTGCCAGCAGCTTAGGGGGACAGAATTACGAGCAGTACTTC. Protein sequence: CASSLGGQNYEQYF.

This chain joins TRBV4-1 and TRBJ1-5; 10 bases are shared with TRBD1. CDR3 length: 14 amino acids. V dropped 4 bases and J dropped 7; count of bases not matched to a gene: 4. CDR1 and CDR2 (germline): MGHRA, YSYEKL. CDR3 amino acids: CASSLGQGGQPQHF. The DNA of the CDR3 is TGCGCCAGCAGCCTTGGACAGGGGGGCCAGCCCCAGCATTTT.

The chain uses TRBV6-6 and TRBJ2-4; D might be TRBD2 (5 bases). Trimming removed 9 bases from V and 3 bases from J, with 15 bases in between. The CDR3 is 14 residues long. Germline V gives CDR1 MNHNY, CDR2 SVGAGI (reference sequence). The CDR3 DNA sequence: TGTGCCAGTAGCGCCCCTTTGGACAAAAACATTCAGTACTTC. It specifies CASSAPLDKNIQYF.

J is TRBJ1-3 and V is TRBV4-2; TRBD1 is a possible D gene (6 bases). Germline V gives CDR1 LGHNA, CDR2 YNFKEQ. This CDR3 region has 17 residues. Between the trimmed V and J ends, which lost 0 bases and 5 bases, there was a span of 17 bases. The CDR3 is CASSQDLRDTGRNTIYF. The CDR3 DNA follows: TGTGCCAGCAGCCAAGATCTTAGGGACACGGGTAGAAACACCATATATTTT.

V gene TRBV3-1 (or the pseudogene TRBV3-2) combines with J gene TRBJ2-2; a possible D gene is TRBD2 (5 bases). V was shortened by 1 base and J by 0 bases, with 12 bases between the two germline ends. Germline V gene lookup returns CDR1 LGHDT and CDR2 YNNKEL (reference sequence). The CDR3 is made up of 17 amino acids. The CDR3 DNA is TGTGCCAGCAGCCAAGTCGTCCACGGGACGAACACCGGGGAGCTGTTTTTT. Protein sequence: CASSQVVHGTNTGELFF.

This CDR3 reads CASSLSQAPRGKNIQYF. CDR3 coding DNA: TGTGCCAGCAGCTTGTCACAGGCCCCTAGGGGCAAAAACATTCAGTACTTC. The chain employs TRBV5-6 and TRBJ2-4; weak D call: TRBD1 (5 bases). Deletions cut 1 base from V and 3 bases from J, with 17 bases between. The CDR3 runs 17 residues. CDR1 is SGHDT and CDR2 is YYEEEE in the germline V gene. The variable domain in full, with the rest retrieved from reference TRBV5-6 and TRBJ2-4, is DAGVTQSPTHLIKTRGQQVTLRCSPKSGHDTVSWYQQALGQGPQFIFQYYEEEERQRGNFPDRFSGHQFPNYSSELNVNALLLGDSALYLCASSLSQAPRGKNIQYFGAGTRLSVL.